These 21 T cell receptor beta chains were sequenced from one sample in a study of cytomegalovirus exposure and HLA in healthy donors. A multiplex PCR was run with 60 Vbeta primers and 13 Jbeta primers. The repertoire was sequenced with immunoSEQ multiplex PCR; TCRdb's copy has only in-frame clones and lacks some. The sample holds 130,000 or so clones. Sequencing was performed on PBMCs. Receptors originate from a man younger than 30 in good health and CMV-seronegative.

V is TRBV7-9 and J is TRBJ2-7; 7 nucleotides agree with TRBD1. Germline CDR1 is SEHNR and CDR2 is FQNEAQ (reference sequence). V trimming: 5 bases; J trimming: 11 bases; junction bases outside the gene matches: 9. The CDR3 loop spans 12 amino acids. Here the CDR3 DNA reads TGTGCCAGCAGCCAAGGGACAGCGAGGGAGTACTTC. Translation: CASSQGTAREYF. The variable domain in full, with the rest retrieved from reference TRBV7-9 and TRBJ2-7, is DTGVSQNPRHKITKRGQNVTFRCDPISEHNRLYWYRQTLGQGPEFLTYFQNEAQLEKSRLLSDRFSAERPKGSFSTLEIQRTEQGDSAMYLCASSQGTAREYFGPGTRLTVT.

The chain joins TRBV28 to TRBJ2-7; D unclear. The CDR3 consists of 14 residues. V gave up 7 bases and J gave up 1 base, with 14 bases separating them. Looked up from germline, CDR1 is MDHEN and CDR2 is SYDVKM. The CDR3 DNA reads as TGTGCCAGCACCTACAGTCTCCCTTCCTACGAGCAGTACTTC. This encodes CASTYSLPSYEQYF.

A remark on this clone: This sample includes further DNA sequences coding for the same CDR3. This chain connects TRBV28 to TRBJ2-3, with 9 nucleotides matching TRBD1. The CDR3 has 15 amino acids. V lost 5 bases, J lost 3 bases, and 6 bases stayed unmatched. Germline loops: CDR1 MDHEN, CDR2 SYDVKM. The CDR3 bases are TGTGCCAGCAGTCTCCCCGGACAGGGGACAGATACGCAGTATTTT. This codes for CASSLPGQGTDTQYF.

This chain uses TRBV7-3 with TRBJ2-7, with a possible D match to TRBD2 (6 bases). Germline V lookup: CDR1 SGHTA, CDR2 FQGTGA. The CDR3 is 14 residues long. Trimming left V 4 bases short and J 0 bases short, with 10 bases between. The CDR3 here is CASSSYGSSYEQYF. DNA of the CDR3: TGTGCCAGCAGCTCCTACGGGAGCTCCTACGAGCAGTACTTC.

This chain uses TRBV6-5 with TRBJ1-6; D unresolved. Germline lookup yields CDR1 MNHEY and CDR2 SVGAGI. This CDR3 contains 15 residues. Trimming cost V 0 bases and J 7 bases, with 10 bases left between them. The CDR3 DNA reads as TGTGCCAGCAGTTACTCGAGGCAGTCCAATTCACCCCTCCACTTT. Its translation: CASSYSRQSNSPLHF.

The chain links TRBV10-1 to TRBJ1-2; 7 bases align to TRBD1. The CDR3 contains 13 residues. V trimming: 8 bases; J trimming: 3 bases; junction bases outside the gene matches: 6. The V gene's germline CDR1 is WNHNN and CDR2 SYGVQD (reference sequence). The CDR3 DNA is TGCGCCAGCTTCGGGACAGTACACTATGGCTACACCTTC. The encoded protein is CASFGTVHYGYTF.

This sequence joins TRBV2 and TRBJ1-2, with 7 positions matching TRBD1. The CDR3 extends over 13 amino acids. Looked up from germline, CDR1 is SNHLY and CDR2 is FYNNEI. Losses at the gene ends were 6 bases for V and 8 bases for J; bases not matched to a gene: 9. CDR3 nucleotides: TGTGCCAGCAGGTCCGACAGGGTATGGGGCTACACCTTC. Protein: CASRSDRVWGYTF.

This sequence joins TRBV6-1 and TRBJ2-7, with D possibly matching TRBD2 (6 bases). Trimming stripped 3 bases from V and 2 bases from J, with 8 bases between. The CDR3 totals 13 residues. Germline loops: CDR1 MNHNS, CDR2 SASEGT. In nucleotides, the CDR3 is TGTGCCAGCAGTGACGGGGGACCCTACGAGCAGTACTTC. Its translation is CASSDGGPYEQYF.

The chain uses TRBV4-3 and TRBJ2-3, with TRBD2 matching over 9 bases. J lost 4 bases, V lost 0 bases, and 2 bases had no gene match. CDR1 is LGHNA and CDR2 is YSLEER in the germline V gene. The CDR3 runs 15 residues. The CDR3 spells CASSQELAGPDTQYF. In DNA form, the CDR3 reads TGCGCCAGCAGCCAAGAACTAGCGGGCCCAGATACGCAGTATTTT.

This chain joins TRBV2 and TRBJ1-1; TRBD1 is a possible D gene (5 bases). The germline V and J ends were trimmed by 9 bases and 5 bases, with 13 bases remaining between them. The CDR3 length is 12 residues. The V gene's germline CDR1 is SNHLY and CDR2 FYNNEI. The CDR3 nucleotides are TGTGCCAGAAGCTCGGGGGGGACTGAAGCTTTCTTT. It yields the protein CARSSGGTEAFF.

This chain uses TRBV5-4 with TRBJ2-1, with 9 positions matching TRBD2. Germline V CDR1 and CDR2: SGHNT, YYREEE (reference sequence). CDR3 length equals 15 residues. V lost 7 bases and J lost 8; bases outside the gene matches: 13. Here the CDR3 DNA reads TGTGCCAGCCTGGACCCGCGGGAGGGAGTCTATGAGCAGTTCTTC. Its translation is CASLDPREGVYEQFF.

The V call is TRBV7-8, the J call TRBJ2-1; weak D call: TRBD2 (5 bases). The CDR3 consists of 17 residues. CDR1 SGHVS and CDR2 FQNEAQ come from the germline V gene. The germline V and J ends were trimmed by 3 bases and 0 bases, with 15 bases remaining between them. Here the CDR3 reads CASSLIVAEASYNEQFF. CDR3 DNA sequence: TGTGCCAGCAGCTTGATCGTGGCGGAGGCCTCCTACAATGAGCAGTTCTTC.

The chain recombines TRBV19 with TRBJ2-7; D unresolved. The CDR3 is 17 amino acids. The V gene lost 10 bases and the J gene lost 1 base, with 26 bases spanning the gap. The V gene's germline CDR1 is LNHDA and CDR2 SQIVND (reference sequence). The CDR3 loop reads CATSHRHATPRSYEQYF. For the CDR3, the DNA is TGTGCCACATCTCATAGACACGCCACCCCCAGGTCCTACGAGCAGTACTTC.

The V gene is TRBV11-2, the J gene TRBJ1-1; TRBD1 might be the D (6 bases). In germline, CDR1 is SGHAT, CDR2 FQNNGV. The CDR3 consists of 14 residues. The germline V and J ends were trimmed by 4 bases and 3 bases, with 12 bases remaining between them. In DNA form, the CDR3 reads TGTGCCAGCAGCTACTACAGGGACCACACTGAAGCTTTCTTT. This encodes CASSYYRDHTEAFF.

A remark on this clone: At one end, the junction sequence differs from germline, possibly due to a read error. The rearrangement uses TRBV7-3 and TRBJ2-7, with D possibly being TRBD2 (5 bases). The CDR3 runs to 13 residues. Germline V lookup: CDR1 SGHTA, CDR2 FQGTGA. CDR3 DNA: TGTGCCAGCAGCCCCTCCAGAGACTACGAGCAGTATTTC. This encodes CASSPSRDYEQYF.

The gene calls are TRBV9 and TRBJ1-1; possibly TRBD1 for D (5 bases). V was cut by 4 bases and J by 2 bases, with 12 bases left in between. Germline assignment: CDR1 SGDLS and CDR2 YYNGEE. The CDR3 consists of 14 residues. The CDR3 sequence: CASSITGLNTEAFF. In DNA, the CDR3 is TGTGCCAGCAGCATAACAGGCCTTAACACTGAAGCTTTCTTT.

V and J are TRBV7-6 and TRBJ2-1, with 10 bases fitting TRBD1. CDR1 is SGHVS and CDR2 is FNYEAQ in the germline V gene. Trimming at V came to 1 base and at J to 8 bases, leaving 8 bases not matched to a gene. The CDR3 sequence is 16 residues long. Here the CDR3 reads CASSLVPDRGRDEQFF. CDR3 DNA: TGTGCCAGCAGCTTAGTTCCGGACAGGGGGAGGGATGAGCAGTTCTTC.

The chain has TRBV21-1 and TRBJ1-1; the D call TRBD1 from the table was never checked on the DNA. TRBV21-1 is recorded as a pseudogene. The length of the CDR3 is 16 residues. The CDR3 sequence is CASSKSCCSVNTEAFF. The CDR3 coding sequence is TGTGCCAGCAGCAAATCTTGCTGCTCAGTGAACACTGAAGCTTTCTTT.

The rearrangement joins TRBV7-9 to TRBJ2-1, with 7 bases that match TRBD2. The trim removed 6 bases at V and 6 bases at J, leaving 8 bases unmatched. The CDR3 extends over 14 amino acids. The V gene's germline CDR1 is SEHNR and CDR2 FQNEAQ (reference sequence). CDR3: CASRTAGSVNEQFF. The CDR3 region has the DNA TGTGCCAGCAGGACAGCGGGATCAGTCAATGAGCAGTTCTTC.

The V and J genes are TRBV7-2 and TRBJ2-3; D is perhaps TRBD2 (7 bases). Trimming took off 0 bases at V and 1 base at J, with 11 bases between the two ends. The germline CDR1 and CDR2 sequences are SGHTA and FQGNSA. CDR3 size: 16 residues. CDR3: CASSLAGGAGTDTQYF. For the CDR3, the DNA is TGTGCCAGCAGCTTAGCAGGGGGGGCGGGCACAGATACGCAGTATTTT. The full variable domain, its missing parts supplied by reference TRBV7-2 and TRBJ2-3, is GAGVSQSPSNKVTEKGKDVELRCDPISGHTALYWYRQSLGQGLEFLIYFQGNSAPDKSGLPSDRFSAERTGGSVSTLTIQRTQQEDSAVYLCASSLAGGAGTDTQYFGPGTRLTVL.

The chain recombines TRBV19 with TRBJ2-2; 7 bases fit TRBD1. Germline V gene lookup returns CDR1 LNHDA and CDR2 SQIVND (reference sequence). The CDR3 consists of 14 residues. J lost 6 bases, V lost 6 bases, and 7 bases had no gene match. CDR3 sequence: CASRQDRAAGELFF. In nucleotides, the CDR3 is TGTGCCAGTAGGCAAGACAGGGCCGCCGGGGAGCTGTTTTTT.